One T cell receptor beta chain is described in this entry. The target antigen is unknown. These data belong to a study of Graves' ophthalmopathy and Graves' hyperthyroidism. Orbital computed tomography, thyroid ultrasound, TRAb, serum thyroxine and clinical symptoms formed the basis of diagnosis. Study-wide results and limits: Cross-validated, the 13-signature model showed 87.88%/81.08% sensitivity/specificity, and 80%/75% in the test set.

From RNA, the CDR3 regions of TCR beta chains were amplified and sequenced. Second-round multiplex PCR came after a first-round RT-PCR that employed HTBI primers. TCRdb re-derived calls from the multiplex PCR reads in MiXCR, one entry per CDR3 protein. The table lists about 550,000 distinct CDR3 sequences, roughly 40% of them singletons. The origin of this receptor is an adult man with Graves' hyperthyroidism. Source material: peripheral blood or thyroid tissue (not recorded which).

The CDR3 is CSARDPVRGGNQPQHF. CDR3 nucleotides: TGCAGTGCTAGAGATCCCGTCAGGGGAGGCAATCAGCCCCAGCATTTT. The rearrangement links TRBV20-1 to TRBJ1-5; perhaps TRBD1 as D (6 bases). The CDR3 covers 16 residues. Germline assignment: CDR1 DFQATT and CDR2 SNEGSKA (reference sequence). The ends were cut back, 0 bases at V and 2 bases at J, with 14 bases in the middle.